This T cell receptor (beta chain) was recorded in a study of blood T cell repertoires in COVID-19. About the research overall: Specimens from acute and convalescent COVID-19 originated in the United States, Italy and Spain. Sample material is recorded as cDNA or gDNA derived from T cells, B-cell-depleted T cells, or PBMCs.

This clone was seen more than once but under ten times. The sample contains more than one DNA sequence encoding this CDR3. Original processing methods: Estimates of nucleated cell counts were drawn from the amplification of reference gene primers. Data came from immunoSEQ multiplex PCR; TCRdb stores just in-frame clones and leaves some out. The V and J calls and clone size are taken from that table; D and trimming were inferred from the DNA. Of 200,000 or so clones in the sample, 70% to 90% were seen once. CDR1 and CDR2 from the germline V gene are SGDLS and YYNGEE. Germline trimming cut 0 bases from V and 1 base from J; bases unmatched to any gene: 2. The CDR3 runs to 15 residues.

V gene TRBV9 combines with J gene TRBJ2-5, with TRBD2 identical over 8 bases. Sample: peripheral blood. The sequence was obtained from a man between 70 and 80 years old with active or convalescent COVID-19. DNA of the CDR3: TGTGCCAGCAGCGTAGCGGGAGGGCCCCAAGAGACCCAGTACTTC. This gives the protein CASSVAGGPQETQYF.